This T cell receptor (beta chain) was captured in a study of metastatic and nonmetastatic thyroid tumors. Study context: Repertoires of blood and of tissue (tumor or nodule) from malignant and benign thyroid patients were compared. General observations from the study: Within blood and tumor, benign nodules reportedly had significantly lower TCR beta diversity than malignant thyroid tumors did.

Treatment of any kind had been given to no patient before thyroid surgery. Per the original methods: Clinicopathological groups of papillary thyroid cancer showed CDR3 differences that were used to build a distant-metastasis classifier. With MiXCR, TCRdb reprocessed the PCR reads. Here the V and J calls rest on TCRdb's processing, not on the authors' analysis. The sample has about 20,000 clones, 37% seen once. Worth noting for this clone: Its antigen is not identified.

This CDR3 contains 12 residues. V dropped 0 bases and J dropped 9 bases, with 9 bases sitting between them. CDR1 SGHRS and CDR2 YFSETQ come from the germline V gene. This clonotype was sampled from a female donor with papillary thyroid cancer or a benign thyroid nodule (not recorded which). Some clones in this sample may be carry-over from other donors' samples. The chain joins TRBV5-1 to TRBJ1-1; D gene uncertain. The sequenced sample was tumor tissue. In DNA form, the CDR3 reads TGCGCCAGCAGCTTGGACGGGAAACAAGCTTTCTTT. This encodes CASSLDGKQAFF.